Listed here are 23 T cell receptor beta chains from one sample, sequenced in a study of blood T cells in healthy people across ages. Alongside a J-beta primer mix, a sample-barcoded 5' primer served in a second PCR lasting roughly 7 to 12 cycles. MiXCR was run by TCRdb on the 5' RACE reads, yielding one entry per CDR3 protein. The profile covers approximately 730,000 distinct CDR3 sequences, with more than 40% appearing a single time and 20% to 25% taken by the ten largest. The sequencing sample was made of blood. The receptors come from a woman in her fifties or sixties in good health.

J is TRBJ2-3 and V is TRBV20-1; D is ambiguous. Per germline, CDR1 DFQATT and CDR2 SNEGSKA (reference sequence). V shed 5 bases and J shed 1 base, with 13 bases lying between them. The CDR3 totals 14 residues. The CDR3 is CSAAGGLRTDTQYF. CDR3 coding DNA: TGCAGTGCTGCCGGCGGATTACGCACAGATACGCAGTATTTT.

This clonotype came up once. The gene calls are TRBV20-1 and TRBJ2-7; TRBD1 agrees at 9 bases. The CDR3 runs to 15 residues. Germline V lookup: CDR1 DFQATT, CDR2 SNEGSKA (reference sequence). V was clipped by 5 bases and J by 7 bases; unmatched bases: 15. DNA for the CDR3: TGCAGTGCTCTTCACCCGGGACAGGGATACAATGAGCAGTACTTC. Amino acid sequence: CSALHPGQGYNEQYF.

Comments on this clonotype: This clone may be a read error of a much larger clone one base away. The chain links TRBV5-1 to TRBJ2-1, with D possibly being TRBD2 (5 bases). Germline CDR1 is SGHRS and CDR2 is YFSETQ. CDR3 length: 13 residues. The V and J ends lost 4 bases and 5 bases respectively, with 10 bases between them. The CDR3 DNA follows: TGCGCCAGCAGCGTGGAGGTGCACAATGAGCAGTTCTTC. The encoded protein is CASSVEVHNEQFF.

This clonotype came up a few times. The genes are TRBV18 and TRBJ1-6, with TRBD1 matching over 7 bases. CDR1 is KGHSH and CDR2 is LQKENI in the germline V gene. This CDR3 region has 16 residues. V was pared by 6 bases and J by 7 bases, with 12 bases of the junction left unmatched. CDR3 bases: TGTGCCAGCTCCCCGGGACAGCCCGGGGGAAATTCACCCCTCCACTTT. Its translation is CASSPGQPGGNSPLHF.

The chain couples TRBV29-1 to TRBJ2-1; D might be TRBD2 (6 bases). The CDR3 sequence is 13 residues long. With 6 bases removed from V and 7 bases from J, the gap between germline ends came to 16 bases. Germline loops: CDR1 SQVTM, CDR2 ANQGSEA. CDR3 DNA sequence: TGCAGCGTCGGAGGCGGGACGTGGAATGAGCAGTTCTTC. This encodes CSVGGGTWNEQFF.

This clonotype was detected many times. This chain links TRBV28 with TRBJ2-7; D remains unclear. From germline, CDR1 is MDHEN and CDR2 SYDVKM. V lost 3 bases and J lost 5, with 5 bases in between. The CDR3 has 11 residues. The CDR3: CASSLYDEQYF. In DNA form, the CDR3 reads TGTGCCAGCAGTTTGTACGACGAGCAGTACTTC.

This clonotype was observed a few times. The rearrangement links TRBV7-3 to TRBJ2-1, with 7 bases that match TRBD2. The CDR3 spans 13 residues. The V gene end was trimmed by 4 bases and the J gene end by 5 bases; junction bases not matched to a gene: 2. CDR1 is SGHTA and CDR2 is FQGTGA in the germline V gene. The CDR3 spells CASSWAGDNEQFF. CDR3 DNA: TGTGCCAGCAGCTGGGCGGGGGACAATGAGCAGTTCTTC.

The chain is built from TRBV11-2 and TRBJ1-6; D is possibly TRBD1 (5 bases). CDR3 size: 13 residues. Looked up from germline, CDR1 is SGHAT and CDR2 is FQNNGV. Trimming removed 0 bases at V and 12 bases at J, with 9 bases between. This CDR3 is CASSLDLGRPLHF. Here the CDR3 DNA reads TGTGCCAGCAGCTTAGATCTGGGGCGACCCCTCCACTTT.

This chain connects TRBV6-2 or TRBV6-3 to TRBJ2-3, with TRBD2 matching over 10 bases. This CDR3 is 17 amino acids long. Germline CDR1 and CDR2: MNHEY and SVGEGT. V lost 2 bases and J lost 0; bases outside the gene matches: 5. The CDR3 nucleotides read TGTGCCAGCAGTTACGCTAGCGGGGGACCTAGCACAGATACGCAGTATTTT. Translation: CASSYASGGPSTDTQYF.

The rearrangement joins TRBV3-1 to TRBJ2-1; possible D gene TRBD2, 6 bases. From germline, CDR1 is LGHDT and CDR2 YNNKEL (reference sequence). With 5 bases removed from V and 13 bases from J, the gap between germline ends came to 15 bases. The CDR3 has 12 amino acids. The CDR3 nucleotides are TGTGCCAGCAGCGGATTTGGGGGGACCCAGTTCTTC. This sequence encodes CASSGFGGTQFF.

V usage is TRBV12-3 or TRBV12-4 and J usage is TRBJ2-7; D gene uncertain. The CDR3 is made up of 12 amino acids. V lost 5 bases and J lost 2, with 7 bases in between. The CDR3 sequence is CASSPIAYEQYF. CDR3 in DNA: TGTGCCAGCAGTCCCATAGCCTACGAGCAGTACTTC.

J is TRBJ2-1 and V is TRBV12-3 or TRBV12-4; the match to TRBD1 covers 7 bases. The CDR3 has 15 amino acids. V was pared by 8 bases and J by 10 bases, with 17 bases of the junction left unmatched. CDR3 loop: CASSSFNRDSSEQFF. Here the CDR3 DNA reads TGTGCCAGCTCTAGCTTCAACAGGGACAGTTCCGAGCAGTTCTTC.

The V call is TRBV20-1, the J call TRBJ2-7; D gene unclear. This CDR3 has 11 residues. Trimming shortened V by 6 bases and J by 0 bases, and 6 bases separated the two germline ends. The germline gives CDR1 DFQATT, CDR2 SNEGSKA (reference sequence). The CDR3 nucleotides read TGCAGTGCCGCGAACTCCTACGAGCAGTACTTC. As protein: CSAANSYEQYF.

This clonotype has at least ten counts. The genes are TRBV3-1 and TRBJ2-7; TRBD1 agrees at 8 bases. Trimming at V came to 2 bases and at J to 2 bases, leaving 5 bases not matched to a gene. CDR3 length equals 15 residues. Germline V gene sequence: CDR1 LGHDT, CDR2 YNNKEL (reference sequence). In DNA, the CDR3 is TGTGCCAGCAGCCAATCTCCGACAGGGGCCTACGAGCAGTACTTC. Encoded protein: CASSQSPTGAYEQYF.

V and J are TRBV27 and TRBJ2-7; TRBD1 agrees at 8 bases. Trimming removed 8 bases from V and 4 bases from J; junction bases left unmatched: 13. The CDR3 length is 15 residues. The germline V gene encodes CDR1 MNHEY and CDR2 SMNVEV (reference sequence). The CDR3 region is CASQNFQGALYEQYF. The DNA for the CDR3 is TGTGCCAGCCAGAACTTCCAGGGGGCGCTTTACGAGCAGTACTTC.

This chain links TRBV14 with TRBJ2-1; 11 bases are a match to TRBD2. V dropped 4 bases and J dropped 3; count of bases not matched to a gene: 5. The germline CDR1 and CDR2 sequences are SGHDN and FVKESK. The CDR3 extends over 16 amino acids. The CDR3 DNA follows: TGTGCCAGCAGCCCTTCCGGGACTAGCGGCTACAATGAGCAGTTCTTC. It is translated as CASSPSGTSGYNEQFF.

This clonotype was recorded many times. The V and J genes are TRBV12-3 or TRBV12-4 and TRBJ2-1; 8 bases agree with TRBD2. The CDR3 extends over 14 amino acids. Trimming took 3 bases from V and 7 from J; bases not matched to a gene: 5. The CDR3 spells CASSFGTRRNEQFF. The CDR3 DNA reads as TGTGCCAGCAGTTTTGGGACTAGAAGGAATGAGCAGTTCTTC.

The gene calls are TRBV5-1 and TRBJ2-6, with 7 bases aligning to TRBD1. Germline lookup yields CDR1 SGHRS and CDR2 YFSETQ. V lost 5 bases and J lost 0; bases outside the gene matches: 2. This CDR3 comprises 15 residues. The CDR3, as DNA: TGCGCCAGCAGGGGACAGTACTCTGGGGCCAACGTCCTGACTTTC. This codes for CASRGQYSGANVLTF. Variable domain in full (rest from reference TRBV5-1 and TRBJ2-6): KAGVTQTPRYLIKTRGQQVTLSCSPISGHRSVSWYQQTPGQGLQFLFEYFSETQRNKGNFPGRFSGRQFSNSRSEMNVSTLELGDSALYLCASRGQYSGANVLTFGAGSRLTVL.

The chain is built from TRBV20-1 and TRBJ2-7; D may match TRBD1 or TRBD2 (6 bases each). Trimming removed 6 bases at V and 0 bases at J, with 15 bases between. This CDR3 is built from 14 residues. From germline, CDR1 is DFQATT and CDR2 SNEGSKA (reference sequence). For the CDR3, the DNA is TGCAGTGCCCCCCGGGGGCGGGACTCCTACGAGCAGTACTTC. Translated, it gives CSAPRGRDSYEQYF.

This rearrangement joins TRBV9 to TRBJ2-5; 7 bases match TRBD1. Germline CDR1 and CDR2: SGDLS and YYNGEE. The CDR3 extends over 14 amino acids. V lost 4 bases and J lost 2; bases outside the gene matches: 5. The CDR3 DNA reads as TGTGCCAGCAGCCCCAGGGGGATGCAAGAGACCCAGTACTTC. Translation gives CASSPRGMQETQYF. Complete variable domain (other parts from reference TRBV9 and TRBJ2-5): DSGVTQTPKHLITATGQRVTLRCSPRSGDLSVYWYQQSLDQGLQFLIQYYNGEERAKGNILERFSAQQFPDLHSELNLSSLELGDSALYFCASSPRGMQETQYFGPGTRLLVL.

The chain has TRBV28 and TRBJ2-3; 7 bases are a match to TRBD1. After removal of 3 bases from V and 2 bases from J, the junction contained 5 bases not matched to a gene. Germline lookup yields CDR1 MDHEN and CDR2 SYDVKM. The CDR3 length is 15 residues. The CDR3 is CASSLSGQHTDTQYF. The CDR3 region has the DNA TGTGCCAGCAGTTTGTCGGGACAGCACACAGATACGCAGTATTTT.

The V call is TRBV6-1, the J call TRBJ1-6, with a tentative D call TRBD1 (6 bases). The CDR3 is made up of 15 amino acids. Trimming removed 3 bases from V and 9 bases from J, with 15 bases in between. CDR1 and CDR2 (germline): MNHNS, SASEGT. DNA of the CDR3: TGTGCCAGCAGTGATCCGGGACGGGGGGCTTCACCCCTCCACTTT. Its translation is CASSDPGRGASPLHF.

Of note for this clonotype: Being one base from a much bigger clone, this may be a read error. The chain combines TRBV29-1 with TRBJ2-5; D unclear. Germline values: CDR1 SQVTM, CDR2 ANQGSEA. Trimming stripped 3 bases from V and 3 bases from J, with 17 bases between. The CDR3 has 15 amino acids. The CDR3 here is CSVEVGLVTKETQYF. The CDR3, as DNA: TGCAGCGTTGAGGTGGGGTTGGTGACAAAAGAGACCCAGTACTTC.